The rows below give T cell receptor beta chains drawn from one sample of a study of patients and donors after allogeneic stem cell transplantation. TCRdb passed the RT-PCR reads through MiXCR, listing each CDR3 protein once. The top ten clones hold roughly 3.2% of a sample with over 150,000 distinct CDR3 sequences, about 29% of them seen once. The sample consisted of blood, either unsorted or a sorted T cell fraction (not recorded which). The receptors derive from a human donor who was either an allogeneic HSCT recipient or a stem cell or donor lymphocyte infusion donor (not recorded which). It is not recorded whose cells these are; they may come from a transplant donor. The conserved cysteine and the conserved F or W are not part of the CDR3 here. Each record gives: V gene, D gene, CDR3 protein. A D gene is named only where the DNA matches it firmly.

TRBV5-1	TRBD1	ASSLVPQGQREQY
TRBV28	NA	ATVRGGAGWGTDTQY
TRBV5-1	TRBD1	ASSSARGNYGYT
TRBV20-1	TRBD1	SAGRRDRVGELF
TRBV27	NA	ASSLRRNPDTQY
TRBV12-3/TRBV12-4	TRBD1	ASRGTGLTYEQY
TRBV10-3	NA	AIRDYEGTEAF
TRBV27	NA	ASSLSRGYEQY
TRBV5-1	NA	ASSPWTEQETQY
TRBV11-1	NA	ASSFGTGMANYGYT
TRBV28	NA	ASSLWGASAYEQY
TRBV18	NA	ASSPHRDARDTIY
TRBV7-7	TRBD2	ASSLAGANNNEQF
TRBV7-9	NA	ASVPGA
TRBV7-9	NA	ASSSNTAWETQY
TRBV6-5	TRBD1	ASSRQGLDEQY
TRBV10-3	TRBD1	AIRGQANSPLH
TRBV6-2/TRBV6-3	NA	ASTQGAVSNQPQH
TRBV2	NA	ASSEALGGHQPQH
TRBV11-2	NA	ASSYQGGGETQY
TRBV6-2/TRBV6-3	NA	ATSYAAGEKY
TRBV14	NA	ASSRRSSLEQY
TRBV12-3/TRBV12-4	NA	ACSLASGWSEKLF
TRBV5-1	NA	ASSWKGEQY
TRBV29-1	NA	SVGGRETQY
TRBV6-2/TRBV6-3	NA	ASSYSLEQF
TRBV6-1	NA	ASSGGAAGNTIY
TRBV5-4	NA	ASSWGGNTEAF
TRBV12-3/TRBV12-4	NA	ASSRDFHVSYEQY
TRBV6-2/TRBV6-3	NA	ASSPYRYQETQY
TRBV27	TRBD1	ASSLIAGGYYEQY
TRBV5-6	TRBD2	ASSWRLAGSSTDTQY
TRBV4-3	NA	ASSQDRWRRGELF
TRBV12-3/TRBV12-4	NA	ASTSRGEKGYGYT
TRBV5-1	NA	ASSLAGRDQPQH
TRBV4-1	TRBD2	ASSLTSGGTYEQY
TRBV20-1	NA	SARDLWGEPYEQY
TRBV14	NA	ASNRQHQETQY
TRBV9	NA	ASSVASTDTQY
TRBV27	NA	ASSFGGSTDTQY
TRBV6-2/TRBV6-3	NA	ASLVNTGELF
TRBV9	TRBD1	ASSVRTGLETQY